These 17 T cell receptor beta chains share one sample of origin, sequenced in a study of cytomegalovirus exposure and HLA in healthy donors. The PCR had 60 Vbeta and 13 Jbeta primers. Clones were sequenced by immunoSEQ multiplex PCR, and TCRdb holds only the in-frame ones, with some missing. This table holds roughly 150,000 clones, around 75% found once. Source material: PBMCs. The receptors were gathered from a woman in her 50s in good health and CMV-seropositive.

The chain is built from TRBV5-1 and TRBJ1-4, with a possible D match to TRBD1 (6 bases). Germline-derived CDR1 and CDR2 are SGHRS and YFSETQ. The CDR3 is made up of 14 amino acids. The V end was cut by 2 bases, the J end by 6 bases, with 11 bases between. CDR3 in amino acids: CASSFTGWHEKLFF. As DNA, the CDR3 is TGCGCCAGCAGCTTTACAGGGTGGCATGAAAAACTGTTTTTT.

V is TRBV9 and J is TRBJ2-1; 9 positions agree with TRBD2. The V gene end was trimmed by 0 bases and the J gene end by 1 base; junction bases not matched to a gene: 5. Germline CDR1 SGDLS, CDR2 YYNGEE. The CDR3 is 17 amino acids. The CDR3 reads CASSVVSGGLSYNEQFF. The CDR3 DNA reads as TGTGCCAGCAGCGTAGTAAGCGGGGGGTTATCCTACAATGAGCAGTTCTTC.

The V and J genes are TRBV7-3 and TRBJ1-1; TRBD1 agrees at 8 bases. Germline V gives CDR1 SGHTA, CDR2 FQGTGA. With V trimmed by 5 bases and J by 4 bases, 3 bases remained unmatched. CDR3 length: 13 amino acids. Here the CDR3 reads CASSQGQVTEAFF. In nucleotides, the CDR3 is TGTGCCAGCAGCCAGGGACAGGTCACTGAAGCTTTCTTT.

The V and J genes are TRBV7-9 and TRBJ2-3, with a tentative D call TRBD1 (5 bases). This CDR3 region has 14 residues. V gave up 11 bases and J gave up 0 bases, with 15 bases separating them. The germline CDR1 and CDR2 sequences are SEHNR and FQNEAQ (reference sequence). This CDR3 reads CAHFRVDSTDTQYF. The CDR3 DNA sequence: TGTGCCCACTTCAGGGTGGATAGCACAGATACGCAGTATTTT.

The chain employs TRBV2 and TRBJ2-7, with 7 positions matching TRBD2. V gave up 5 bases and J gave up 4 bases; unmatched junction bases: 5. CDR1 SNHLY and CDR2 FYNNEI come from the germline V gene. This CDR3 is built from 13 residues. The CDR3 reads CASSRGGRYEQYF. CDR3 nucleotide sequence: TGTGCCAGCAGTCGCGGGGGAAGATACGAGCAGTACTTC.

J is TRBJ2-5 and V is TRBV14; D gene uncertain. The V end lost 0 bases, the J end lost 7 bases, and 15 bases lay between the germline ends. This CDR3 is 15 amino acids long. The germline gives CDR1 SGHDN, CDR2 FVKESK. The CDR3 DNA reads as TGTGCCAGCAGCCAAGATCTTTCGCGGAGTGGGACCCAGTACTTC. Translating gives CASSQDLSRSGTQYF.

This sequence joins TRBV5-1 and TRBJ2-7; 8 bases map to TRBD2. The CDR3 extends over 14 amino acids. V trimming: 1 base; J trimming: 4 bases; junction bases outside the gene matches: 4. Germline V gives CDR1 SGHRS, CDR2 YFSETQ. The DNA for the CDR3 is TGCGCCAGCAGCTTGTCCCCTAGCGGGTACGAGCAGTACTTC. It is translated as CASSLSPSGYEQYF.

This chain connects TRBV10-3 to TRBJ1-5; D unclear. The germline CDR1 and CDR2 sequences are ENHRY and SYGVKD. The CDR3 length is 13 residues. The germline V and J ends were trimmed by 10 bases and 0 bases, with 10 bases remaining between them. CDR3 coding DNA: TGTGCCACGATGACGGGTAGCAATCAGCCCCAGCATTTT. Residues: CATMTGSNQPQHF.

The chain carries TRBV5-1 and TRBJ1-1, with a weak D call TRBD1 (6 bases). CDR1 SGHRS and CDR2 YFSETQ come from the germline V gene. The CDR3 runs to 13 residues. V lost 5 bases and J 1 base, leaving 9 bases between the germline ends. CDR3 residues: CASRLDRNTEAFF. The CDR3 DNA reads as TGCGCCAGCAGACTGGACAGGAACACTGAAGCTTTCTTT.

The genes are TRBV5-1 and TRBJ1-2; D gene ambiguous. The CDR3 consists of 14 residues. V lost 0 bases, J lost 8 bases, and 14 bases lay in between. In germline, CDR1 is SGHRS, CDR2 YFSETQ. The DNA of the CDR3 is TGCGCCAGCAGCTTGGCAAGGCTTCAGGAAGGCTACACCTTC. Translation: CASSLARLQEGYTF.

CDR3 sequence: CASSLGRSGNTIYF. The DNA of the CDR3 is TGTGCCAGCAGCTTAGGCAGATCTGGAAACACCATATATTTT. This chain connects TRBV7-8 to TRBJ1-3; D gene uncertain. The ends were cut back, 1 base at V and 1 base at J, with 5 bases in the middle. Germline V gene data show CDR1 as SGHVS and CDR2 as FQNEAQ. This CDR3 has 14 amino acids. Combining the CDR3 with reference TRBV7-8 and TRBJ1-3 gives the whole variable domain GAGVSQSPRYKVAKRGQDVALRCDPISGHVSLFWYQQALGQGPEFLTYFQNEAQLDKSGLPSDRFFAERPEGSVSTLKIQRTQQEDSAVYLCASSLGRSGNTIYFGEGSWLTVV.

This chain links TRBV4-1 with TRBJ1-2, with TRBD1 matching 8 bases. CDR3 length: 16 amino acids. The germline CDR1 and CDR2 sequences are MGHRA and YSYEKL. V lost 4 bases, J lost 4 bases, and 11 bases stayed unmatched. The CDR3 protein is CASSPGTGIAGYGYTF. CDR3 DNA sequence: TGCGCCAGCAGCCCCGGGACAGGAATAGCGGGCTATGGCTACACCTTC.

V and J are TRBV6-1 and TRBJ1-6, with TRBD1 as a possible D gene (6 bases). V lost 2 bases and J lost 5, with 16 bases in between. Germline values: CDR1 MNHNS, CDR2 SASEGT. CDR3 length: 17 amino acids. The DNA of the CDR3 is TGTGCCAGCAGTGAAAAGGGGGGGCTCTGGAATAATTCACCCCTCCACTTT. This gives the protein CASSEKGGLWNNSPLHF.

This clone has just a few counts. V and J are TRBV7-9 and TRBJ2-5; TRBD2 matches 8 bases. This CDR3 region has 14 residues. The V segment lost 3 bases and the J segment 5 bases; nucleotides outside the gene matches: 5. Germline-derived CDR1 and CDR2 are SEHNR and FQNEAQ (reference sequence). CDR3 amino acids: CASSFGGGRETQYF. CDR3 coding DNA: TGTGCCAGCAGCTTCGGGGGGGGCCGCGAGACCCAGTACTTC.

The chain uses TRBV7-8 and TRBJ1-1, with unresolved D. The V and J ends lost 6 bases and 0 bases respectively, with 8 bases between them. Germline V gene data show CDR1 as SGHVS and CDR2 as FQNEAQ. The CDR3 covers 13 residues. The CDR3 protein is CASREGMNTEAFF. CDR3 sequence (DNA): TGTGCCAGCAGAGAGGGAATGAACACTGAAGCTTTCTTT.

The chain is built from TRBV7-8 and TRBJ2-1; TRBD2 agrees at 13 bases. The CDR3 consists of 14 residues. Losses at the gene ends were 3 bases for V and 10 bases for J; bases not matched to a gene: 3. CDR1 and CDR2 (germline): SGHVS, FQNEAQ. In nucleotides, the CDR3 is TGTGCCAGCAGCTTCGGACTAGCGGGGGCGGAGCAGTTCTTC. Its translation is CASSFGLAGAEQFF.

This chain connects TRBV6-5 to TRBJ2-1; 7 bases fit TRBD2. CDR1 and CDR2 (germline): MNHEY, SVGAGI. CDR3 size: 16 residues. V lost 4 bases to trimming and J lost 4 bases; unmatched junction nucleotides: 10. The CDR3: CASSSISSGNYNEQFF. The CDR3 DNA sequence: TGTGCCAGCAGTTCCATTTCTAGCGGCAATTACAATGAGCAGTTCTTC.